This TCR beta chain was sequenced for a study of T cells in localized non-small cell lung cancer. General study findings and limits: Median around 60 top-100 tumor clones were shared with paired adjacent lung. It remains possible that heterogeneity exists, since only one tumor region was sequenced. The greatest T cell clonality was found in uninvolved adjacent lung (higher than in tumor).

Concerning this clone: What it recognizes is unknown.

The method was immunoSEQ multiplex PCR; TCRdb's version includes in-frame clones alone and lacks a portion of them. The data show 12,000 or so clones, about 86% seen once. CDR3 size: 13 residues. The germline CDR1 and CDR2 sequences are SGHTA and FQGNSA. V dropped 4 bases and J dropped 1 base, with 8 bases sitting between them. Material: peripheral blood, obtained before any cancer treatment. The chain uses TRBV7-2 and TRBJ2-7, with no clear D. This TCR derives from a male donor older than 55 with stage I lung adenocarcinoma. In nucleotides, the CDR3 is TGTGCCAGCAGCTCCCCGGTGTCCTACGAGCAGTACTTC. Its translation: CASSSPVSYEQYF.